These 31 T cell receptor beta chains were sequenced from one sample in a study of blood T cell repertoires in COVID-19. Repertoires were generated with immunoSEQ multiplex PCR, while TCRdb's copy carries only in-frame clones and drops some. The sample holds about 63,000 clones, 70% to 85% seen once. The sample taken for sequencing was peripheral blood. The source is a human donor in a cohort sampled during active COVID-19.

The chain employs TRBV7-8 and TRBJ1-5; D gene ambiguous. CDR1 and CDR2 (germline): SGHVS, FQNEAQ. With 4 bases removed from V and 3 bases from J, the gap between germline ends came to 10 bases. The length of the CDR3 is 14 residues. CDR3: CASSSRGNNQPQHF. Here the CDR3 DNA reads TGTGCCAGCAGCTCGCGGGGAAACAATCAGCCCCAGCATTTT.

The chain is built from TRBV4-1 and TRBJ1-4; D is ambiguous. The germline V and J ends were trimmed by 6 bases and 7 bases, with 9 bases remaining between them. Germline V CDR1 and CDR2: MGHRA, YSYEKL. This CDR3 is built from 12 residues. CDR3 sequence: CASSAEIEKLFF. The CDR3 DNA reads TGCGCCAGCAGTGCAGAAATTGAAAAACTGTTTTTT.

V and J are TRBV30 and TRBJ1-2; 8 bases are a match to TRBD1. Germline V gives CDR1 GTSNPN, CDR2 SVGIG (reference sequence). This CDR3 has 15 residues. The J segment lost 2 bases and the V segment lost 0 bases, leaving 5 bases of the junction unmatched. The CDR3 region has the DNA TGTGCCTGGAGTGTGTGGGACAGGCGAAACTATGGCTACACCTTC. Its translation is CAWSVWDRRNYGYTF. The whole variable domain, filled in from reference TRBV30 and TRBJ1-2, reads SQTIHQWPATLVQPVGSPLSLECTVEGTSNPNLYWYRQAAGRGLQLLFYSVGIGQISSEVPQNLSASRPQDRQFILSSKKLLLSDSGFYLCAWSVWDRRNYGYTFGSGTRLTVV.

The chain has TRBV29-1 and TRBJ2-7; 13 bases line up with TRBD2. Unmatched junction bases numbered 7, after V lost 7 bases and J lost 7 bases. The CDR3 spans 13 residues. Germline CDR1 is SQVTM and CDR2 is ANQGSEA. CDR3 sequence: CSATSGRVGEQYF. The CDR3 nucleotides are TGCAGCGCAACTAGCGGGAGGGTTGGAGAGCAGTACTTC.

Points on this clone: The sample has other DNA sequences that encode this CDR3 too. The J gene is TRBJ2-7, the V gene TRBV9; 8 bases align to TRBD1. In germline, CDR1 is SGDLS, CDR2 YYNGEE. V lost 2 bases to trimming and J lost 2 bases; unmatched junction nucleotides: 3. The CDR3 is made up of 14 amino acids. CDR3 sequence (DNA): TGTGCCAGCAGCGTTGGACAGGGCACCTACGAGCAGTACTTC. Residues: CASSVGQGTYEQYF.

The genes are TRBV4-1 and TRBJ2-3; TRBD2 matches 7 bases. The CDR3 sequence is 17 residues long. The germline gives CDR1 MGHRA, CDR2 YSYEKL. V gave up 1 base and J gave up 0 bases; unmatched junction bases: 7. DNA of the CDR3: TGCGCCAGCAGCCAAGGGGCTAGCGGACATAGCACAGATACGCAGTATTTT. Translated: CASSQGASGHSTDTQYF.

The CDR3 loop reads CASRSTGALSSYNEQFF. Written as DNA, the CDR3 is TGTGCCAGCAGATCAACAGGGGCCCTAAGCTCCTACAATGAGCAGTTCTTC. V gene TRBV7-9 combines with J gene TRBJ2-1, with 7 bases that match TRBD1. The germline V gene has CDR1 SEHNR and CDR2 FQNEAQ (reference sequence). There are 17 residues in the CDR3. The V segment lost 6 bases and the J segment 0 bases; nucleotides outside the gene matches: 11.

The chain is built from TRBV6-1 and TRBJ2-2; possibly TRBD1 for D (5 bases). V gave up 2 bases and J gave up 5 bases, with 21 bases separating them. Germline lookup yields CDR1 MNHNS and CDR2 SASEGT. This CDR3 is 18 amino acids long. CDR3 sequence: CASSEPSKGVSETGELFF. The CDR3 region has the DNA TGTGCCAGCAGTGAACCATCAAAAGGGGTCTCGGAGACCGGGGAGCTGTTTTTT.

The chain links TRBV24-1 to TRBJ2-3; a weak D match, TRBD1 (6 bases). Germline assignment: CDR1 KGHDR and CDR2 SFDVKD. Trimming took 0 bases from V and 4 from J, leaving 13 bases between them. The CDR3 contains 16 residues. CDR3 in amino acids: CATSDLVQGKADTQYF. CDR3 in DNA: TGTGCCACCAGTGATTTGGTCCAGGGGAAAGCAGATACGCAGTATTTT.

The rearrangement uses TRBV30 and TRBJ1-1, with 9 bases that match TRBD1. This CDR3 region has 14 residues. V lost 3 bases, J lost 7 bases, and 9 bases stayed unmatched. Germline V gene lookup returns CDR1 GTSNPN and CDR2 SVGIG (reference sequence). CDR3 sequence reads: CAWSSPRDRDEAFF. CDR3 sequence (DNA): TGTGCCTGGAGCTCTCCCCGGGACAGGGATGAAGCTTTCTTT.

This clone was seen a single time. The J gene is TRBJ2-3, the V gene TRBV18; 8 bases are shared with TRBD1. The CDR3 loop spans 14 amino acids. Germline lookup yields CDR1 KGHSH and CDR2 LQKENI. V shed 6 bases, J shed 4 bases, and the junction held 6 bases outside the gene matches. CDR3 sequence (DNA): TGTGCCAGCTCCCGGACAGGGAGCGCAGATACGCAGTATTTT. This gives the protein CASSRTGSADTQYF.

The chain uses TRBV6-5 and TRBJ2-7, with TRBD2 as a possible D gene (6 bases). The germline CDR1 and CDR2 sequences are MNHEY and SVGAGI. The CDR3 runs 14 residues. V gave up 4 bases and J gave up 3 bases, with 13 bases separating them. The CDR3 here is CASSWNGGNYEQYF. The CDR3 nucleotides read TGTGCCAGCAGTTGGAACGGGGGAAACTACGAGCAGTACTTC.

This clone was seen only once. The chain has TRBV10-1 and TRBJ2-4; D not resolved. Germline V gene lookup returns CDR1 WNHNN and CDR2 SYGVQD (reference sequence). V dropped 5 bases and J dropped 9 bases, with 14 bases sitting between them. This CDR3 is 13 amino acids long. The CDR3 region has the DNA TGCGCCAGCAGTCGTGAAGTCCTGAGCATTCAGTACTTC. It encodes CASSREVLSIQYF.

A single count supports this clone. This sequence joins TRBV27 and TRBJ2-4; D remains unclear. V was clipped by 4 bases and J by 6 bases, with 16 bases between them. The CDR3 runs 15 residues. Germline V lookup: CDR1 MNHEY, CDR2 SMNVEV (reference sequence). CDR3 in DNA: TGTGCCAGCAGTTCACTGACACGTGTAGGAAACATTCAGTACTTC. Encoded protein: CASSSLTRVGNIQYF.

In nucleotides, the CDR3 is TGTGCCAGCAGACCACTAACAGGGGGTTATGGTGGCTACACCTTC. This codes for CASRPLTGGYGGYTF. The rearrangement uses TRBV5-8 and TRBJ1-2, with 8 bases that match TRBD1. This CDR3 region has 15 residues. After removal of 5 bases from V and 7 bases from J, the junction contained 13 bases not matched to a gene. CDR1 is SGHTS, CDR2 YDEGEE, per germline.

This clone was seen a few times. The rearrangement joins TRBV12-3 or TRBV12-4 to TRBJ1-1; TRBD1 aligns across 7 bases. V trimming: 3 bases; J trimming: 8 bases; junction bases outside the gene matches: 6. The CDR3 is 13 residues long. CDR3 bases: TGTGCCAGCAGTTTGGAGACAGGGCTCGAAGCTTTCTTT. It yields the protein CASSLETGLEAFF.

The rearrangement joins TRBV28 to TRBJ2-7; 8 bases align to TRBD1. The germline V gene encodes CDR1 MDHEN and CDR2 SYDVKM. V was clipped by 8 bases and J by 3 bases; unmatched bases: 9. The CDR3 spans 14 residues. The CDR3 here is CASGSLGQGYEQYF. The CDR3 bases are TGTGCCAGCGGAAGTTTAGGACAGGGCTACGAGCAGTACTTC.

The rearrangement links TRBV11-2 to TRBJ2-1; weak D call: TRBD2 (5 bases). The V end lost 6 bases, the J end lost 12 bases, and 18 bases lay between the germline ends. Germline assignment: CDR1 SGHAT and CDR2 FQNNGV. There are 13 residues in the CDR3. CDR3 residues: CASSPAGPEGQFF. DNA of the CDR3: TGTGCCAGCAGTCCGGCGGGCCCCGAGGGGCAGTTCTTC.

The V gene is TRBV30, the J gene TRBJ2-6, with D hard to call. This CDR3 is built from 15 residues. V was clipped by 8 bases and J by 4 bases, with 18 bases between them. Germline V gene sequence: CDR1 GTSNPN, CDR2 SVGIG (reference sequence). The CDR3 DNA is TGTGCCGGGCTGCATACTGTCATGGGGGCCAACGTCCTGACTTTC. This sequence encodes CAGLHTVMGANVLTF.

This chain links TRBV7-3 with TRBJ2-5; no definite D call. This CDR3 has 13 amino acids. Germline V gene lookup returns CDR1 SGHTA and CDR2 FQGTGA. V shed 3 bases and J shed 1 base, with 6 bases lying between them. CDR3 sequence reads: CASSFGSQETQYF. CDR3 coding DNA: TGTGCCAGCAGCTTTGGCAGCCAAGAGACCCAGTACTTC.

V and J are TRBV6-4 and TRBJ2-1; 7 nucleotides align to TRBD1. V shed 6 bases, J shed 0 bases, and the junction held 5 bases outside the gene matches. Germline values: CDR1 MRHNA, CDR2 SNTAGT. This CDR3 has 15 amino acids. The CDR3 loop is CASSRDSSSYNEQFF. CDR3 in DNA: TGTGCCAGCAGCCGGGACAGTAGCTCCTACAATGAGCAGTTCTTC.

V is TRBV29-1 and J is TRBJ2-2, with D unresolved. The length of the CDR3 is 12 residues. The V gene lost 4 bases and the J gene lost 1 base, with 4 bases spanning the gap. Germline CDR1 reads SQVTM; CDR2 reads ANQGSEA. The CDR3 nucleotides read TGCAGCGTTGCCCAGAACACCGGGGAGCTGTTTTTT. Encoded protein: CSVAQNTGELFF.

This chain uses TRBV12-3 or TRBV12-4 with TRBJ1-6; D is ambiguous. Trimming took 2 bases from V and 9 from J, leaving 5 bases between them. This CDR3 is 12 amino acids long. The DNA of the CDR3 is TGTGCCAGCAGTTTACTAGGTTCACCCCTCCACTTT. Translated, it gives CASSLLGSPLHF.

The chain carries TRBV5-4 and TRBJ1-3, with unresolved D. The length of the CDR3 is 16 residues. Germline lookup yields CDR1 SGHNT and CDR2 YYREEE (reference sequence). V lost 4 bases and J 2 bases, leaving 16 bases between the germline ends. In DNA form, the CDR3 reads TGTGCCAGCAGCCCAGACCCCACGGGGACTGGAAACACCATATATTTT. Protein sequence: CASSPDPTGTGNTIYF.

The chain uses TRBV11-2 and TRBJ2-1; TRBD2 agrees at 8 bases. V shed 4 bases, J shed 3 bases, and the junction held 8 bases outside the gene matches. The length of the CDR3 is 16 residues. Germline V gene data show CDR1 as SGHAT and CDR2 as FQNNGV. The CDR3 protein is CASSSLSGIIYNEQFF. As DNA, the CDR3 is TGTGCCAGCAGCTCCCTTAGCGGGATTATCTACAATGAGCAGTTCTTC.

This rearrangement joins TRBV4-1 to TRBJ1-3; D is uncertain. Germline V gene sequence: CDR1 MGHRA, CDR2 YSYEKL. The V and J ends lost 0 bases and 0 bases respectively, with 9 bases between them. This CDR3 contains 16 residues. The CDR3 DNA reads TGCGCCAGCAGCCAAGAAATCCGTAGCTCTGGAAACACCATATATTTT. The encoded protein is CASSQEIRSSGNTIYF.

The chain couples TRBV27 to TRBJ2-7; TRBD1 aligns across 10 bases. The V and J ends lost 4 bases and 7 bases, in that order; junction bases with no gene match: 10. The CDR3 has 15 amino acids. Germline V gives CDR1 MNHEY, CDR2 SMNVEV (reference sequence). The CDR3 loop reads CASSSLGQGIGEQYF. The CDR3 bases are TGTGCCAGCAGTTCATTGGGACAGGGGATAGGGGAGCAGTACTTC.

The rearrangement joins TRBV2 to TRBJ2-5, with D possibly TRBD2 on 5 matching bases. V lost 7 bases and J lost 2, with 11 bases in between. Germline values: CDR1 SNHLY, CDR2 FYNNEI. The CDR3 has 13 residues. This CDR3 reads CASMRETQETQYF. Here the CDR3 DNA reads TGTGCCAGCATGAGGGAGACTCAAGAGACCCAGTACTTC. Full variable domain (remainder filled in from reference TRBV2 and TRBJ2-5): EPEVTQTPSHQVTQMGQEVILRCVPISNHLYFYWYRQILGQKVEFLVSFYNNEISEKSEIFDDQFSVERPDGSNFTLKIRSTKLEDSAMYFCASMRETQETQYFGPGTRLLVL.

V and J are TRBV6-4 and TRBJ2-3, with TRBD2 matching over 7 bases. Germline CDR1 reads MRHNA; CDR2 reads SNTAGT. Losses at the gene ends were 3 bases for V and 1 base for J; bases not matched to a gene: 4. CDR3 length: 15 residues. The CDR3 is CASSEAAGRTDTQYF. CDR3 in DNA: TGTGCCAGCAGTGAGGCAGCGGGACGCACAGATACGCAGTATTTT.

This chain joins TRBV28 and TRBJ1-2; TRBD1 matches 7 bases. The CDR3 covers 13 residues. Germline CDR1 reads MDHEN; CDR2 reads SYDVKM. J lost 4 bases, V lost 8 bases, and 7 bases had no gene match. CDR3 residues: CASRTGVGYGYTF. The CDR3 DNA is TGTGCCAGCCGAACAGGGGTGGGCTATGGCTACACCTTC.

The gene calls are TRBV7-2 and TRBJ1-3; tentatively, D is TRBD1 (5 bases). CDR3 size: 15 residues. The V gene's germline CDR1 is SGHTA and CDR2 FQGNSA. Trimming removed 5 bases from V and 0 bases from J, with 11 bases in between. CDR3 amino acids: CASSPGGSSGNTIYF. Here the CDR3 DNA reads TGTGCCAGCAGCCCGGGGGGGAGCTCTGGAAACACCATATATTTT.